Each of the 5 T cell receptor beta chains below was sequenced from the same sample in a study of blood T cell repertoires in COVID-19. Profiling relied on immunoSEQ multiplex PCR, and the TCRdb table lists in-frame clones only, not all of them. The top ten clones hold about 12% of a sample with 100,000 to 150,000 clones, more than 70% of them seen once. Sequenced material: peripheral blood. The receptors derive from a woman in her 30s who had recovered from COVID-19.

This chain connects TRBV10-2 to TRBJ2-2, with D maybe TRBD2 (6 bases). The CDR3 runs to 19 residues. V lost 4 bases and J lost 1, with 22 bases in between. The germline V gene encodes CDR1 WSHSY and CDR2 SAAADI. CDR3 residues: CASSGGWVTSPRNTGELFF. In DNA form, the CDR3 reads TGCGCCAGCAGTGGCGGGTGGGTCACTAGCCCGAGGAACACCGGGGAGCTGTTTTTT.

This chain uses TRBV18 with TRBJ2-5; D might be TRBD2 (6 bases). Trimming stripped 4 bases from V and 5 bases from J, with 8 bases between. Germline CDR1 and CDR2: KGHSH and LQKENI. The CDR3 runs to 12 residues. Here the CDR3 DNA reads TGTGCCAGCTCACAGAGCGGGGAGACCCAGTACTTC. Translating gives CASSQSGETQYF.

This clone was found a few times. The V call is TRBV19, the J call TRBJ1-1; 8 bases agree with TRBD1. The CDR3 covers 15 residues. The trim removed 3 bases at V and 4 bases at J, leaving 7 bases unmatched. Germline CDR1 is LNHDA and CDR2 is SQIVND (reference sequence). The DNA of the CDR3 is TGTGCCAGTAGTATTTGGACAGGGAGGGCCACTGAAGCTTTCTTT. Translating it yields CASSIWTGRATEAFF.

The chain employs TRBV30 and TRBJ1-3; D remains unclear. Germline V gene sequence: CDR1 GTSNPN, CDR2 SVGIG (reference sequence). V lost 2 bases to trimming and J lost 0 bases, with 8 bases between them. This CDR3 is 14 amino acids long. CDR3 sequence (DNA): TGTGCCTGGAGTCTGGGCATCTCTGGAAACACCATATATTTT. It encodes CAWSLGISGNTIYF.

The rearrangement joins TRBV18 to TRBJ2-2; D possibly corresponds to TRBD1 (6 bases). The CDR3 runs 14 residues. V lost 2 bases and J 8 bases, leaving 12 bases between the germline ends. CDR1 KGHSH and CDR2 LQKENI come from the germline V gene. The CDR3 region is CASSPFMTGGELFF. The CDR3 nucleotides read TGTGCCAGCTCACCATTCATGACAGGAGGGGAGCTGTTTTTT.